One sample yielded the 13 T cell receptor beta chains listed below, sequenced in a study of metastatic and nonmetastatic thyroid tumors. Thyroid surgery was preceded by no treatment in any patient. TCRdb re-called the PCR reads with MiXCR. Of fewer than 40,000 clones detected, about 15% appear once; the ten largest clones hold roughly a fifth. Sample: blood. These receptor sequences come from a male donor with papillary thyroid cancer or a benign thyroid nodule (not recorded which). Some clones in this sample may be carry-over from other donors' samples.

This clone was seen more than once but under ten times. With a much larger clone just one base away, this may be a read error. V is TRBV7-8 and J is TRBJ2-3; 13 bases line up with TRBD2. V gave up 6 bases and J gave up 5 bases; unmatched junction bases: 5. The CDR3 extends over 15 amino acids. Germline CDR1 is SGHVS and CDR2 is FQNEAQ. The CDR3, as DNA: TGTGCCAGCAGGAGACTAGCGGGAGGCAAAGATACGCAGTATTTT. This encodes CASRRLAGGKDTQYF. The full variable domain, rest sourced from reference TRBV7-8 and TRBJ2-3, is GAGVSQSPRYKVAKRGQDVALRCDPISGHVSLFWYQQALGQGPEFLTYFQNEAQLDKSGLPSDRFFAERPEGSVSTLKIQRTQQEDSAVYLCASRRLAGGKDTQYFGPGTRLTVL.

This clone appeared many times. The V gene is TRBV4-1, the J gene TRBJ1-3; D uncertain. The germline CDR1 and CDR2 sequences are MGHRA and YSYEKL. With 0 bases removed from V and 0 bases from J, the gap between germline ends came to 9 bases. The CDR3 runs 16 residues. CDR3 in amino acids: CASSQEVRVSGNTIYF. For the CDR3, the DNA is TGCGCCAGCAGCCAAGAAGTAAGGGTCTCTGGAAACACCATATATTTT.

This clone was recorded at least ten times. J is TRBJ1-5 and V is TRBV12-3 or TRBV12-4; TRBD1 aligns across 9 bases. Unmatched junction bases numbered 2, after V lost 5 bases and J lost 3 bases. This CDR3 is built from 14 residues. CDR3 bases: TGTGCCAGCAGTGGGACAGGGTCCAATCAGCCCCAGCATTTT. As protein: CASSGTGSNQPQHF.

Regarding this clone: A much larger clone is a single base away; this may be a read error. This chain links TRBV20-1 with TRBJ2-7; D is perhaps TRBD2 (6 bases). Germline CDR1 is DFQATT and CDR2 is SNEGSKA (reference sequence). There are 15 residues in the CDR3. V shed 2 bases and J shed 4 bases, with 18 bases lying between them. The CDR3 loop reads CSARYQGAGFYEQYF. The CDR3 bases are TGCAGTGCTAGATATCAGGGAGCGGGTTTTTACGAGCAGTACTTC.

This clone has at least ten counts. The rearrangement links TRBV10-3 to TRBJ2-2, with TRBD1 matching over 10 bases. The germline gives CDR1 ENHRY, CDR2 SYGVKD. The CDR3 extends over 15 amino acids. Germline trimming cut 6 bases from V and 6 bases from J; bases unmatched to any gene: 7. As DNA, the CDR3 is TGTGCCATCAGCTCGGACAGGGGGGAGTCCGGGGAGCTGTTTTTT. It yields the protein CAISSDRGESGELFF.

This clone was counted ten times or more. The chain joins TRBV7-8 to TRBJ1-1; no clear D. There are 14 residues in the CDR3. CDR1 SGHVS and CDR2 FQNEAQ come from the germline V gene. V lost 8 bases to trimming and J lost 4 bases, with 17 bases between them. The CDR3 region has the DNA TGTGCCAGCGGTCGGCAGCTGGCGGGCACTGAAGCTTTCTTT. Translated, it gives CASGRQLAGTEAFF.

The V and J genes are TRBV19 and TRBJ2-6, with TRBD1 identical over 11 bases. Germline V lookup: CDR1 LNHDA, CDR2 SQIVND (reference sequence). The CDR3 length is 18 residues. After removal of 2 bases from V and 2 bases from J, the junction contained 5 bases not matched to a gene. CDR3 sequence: CASSIQGQGAAGANVLTF. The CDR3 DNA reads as TGTGCCAGTAGTATACAAGGACAGGGGGCAGCTGGGGCCAACGTCCTGACTTTC.

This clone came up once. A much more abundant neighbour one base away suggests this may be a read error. Here the CDR3 reads CASSLAQGQETKYF. CDR3 bases: TGTGCCAGCAGCTTAGCGCAGGGGCAAGAGACCAAGTACTTC. This rearrangement joins TRBV7-9 to TRBJ2-5; tentative D call: TRBD1 (6 bases). CDR3 size: 14 residues. CDR1 and CDR2 (germline): SEHNR, FQNEAQ (reference sequence).

In nucleotides, the CDR3 is TGTGCCACCAGTGATCCTCGGGGGGTGCCAAGGGAAGCTTTCTTT. Residues: CATSDPRGVPREAFF. The chain joins TRBV24-1 to TRBJ1-1; D possibly corresponds to TRBD1 (5 bases). Between the trimmed V and J ends, which lost 3 bases and 8 bases, there was a span of 18 bases. The CDR3 loop spans 15 amino acids. Germline CDR1 and CDR2: KGHDR and SFDVKD.

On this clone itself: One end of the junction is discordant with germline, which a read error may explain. The CDR3, as DNA: TGCGCCAACAGTGAAGACGCCGGGGCACCCTACTTCTTC. Protein sequence: CANSEDAGAPYFF. The V and J genes are TRBV10-1 and TRBJ2-1, with D perhaps matching TRBD1 or TRBD2 (5 bases each). Germline CDR1 and CDR2: WNHNN and SYGVQD (reference sequence). The CDR3 runs 13 residues.

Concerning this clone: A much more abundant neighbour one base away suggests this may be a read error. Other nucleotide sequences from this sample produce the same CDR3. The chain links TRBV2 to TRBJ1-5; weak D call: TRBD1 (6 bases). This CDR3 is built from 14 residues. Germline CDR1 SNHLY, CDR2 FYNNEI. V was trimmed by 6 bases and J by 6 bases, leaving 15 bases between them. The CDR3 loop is CASREQGAGQPQHF. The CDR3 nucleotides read TGTGCCAGCAGGGAACAGGGTGCGGGTCAGCCCCAGCATTTT.

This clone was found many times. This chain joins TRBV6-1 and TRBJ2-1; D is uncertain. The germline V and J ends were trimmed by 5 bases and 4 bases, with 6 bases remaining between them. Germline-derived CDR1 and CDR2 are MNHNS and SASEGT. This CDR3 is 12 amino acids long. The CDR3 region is CASSQQYNEQFF. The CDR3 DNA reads TGTGCCAGCAGTCAGCAGTACAATGAGCAGTTCTTC.

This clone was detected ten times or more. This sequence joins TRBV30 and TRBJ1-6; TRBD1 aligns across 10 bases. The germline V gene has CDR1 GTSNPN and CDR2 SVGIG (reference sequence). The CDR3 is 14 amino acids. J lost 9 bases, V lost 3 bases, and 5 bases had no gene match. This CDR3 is CAWRGDRGFSPLHF. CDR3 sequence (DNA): TGTGCCTGGAGAGGGGACAGGGGCTTTTCACCCCTCCACTTT.